This is a list of T cell receptor beta chains from one sample in a study of early T cells in non-severe SARS-CoV-2 infection. TCRdb fed the 5' RACE reads into MiXCR, producing one record per CDR3 protein. The table has around 78,000 distinct CDR3 sequences, about 14% seen once. Specimen: whole blood. These receptors originate from an adult who was a healthcare worker with PCR-confirmed SARS-CoV-2 infection or an uninfected control (not recorded which). The CDR3 runs from the conserved cysteine through the conserved F or W. The order of the fields is CDR3 DNA, CDR3 protein, J gene, D gene, V gene, clone size. A D gene is named only where the DNA matches it firmly. The listing skips clone size in some rows; elsewhere it reads once, few, many or a size class.

CDR3nt: TGCAGTGCTTCAACCCAACGGGGGGTAGCAGATACGCAGTATTTT
CDR3aa: CSASTQRGVADTQYF
j_gene: TRBJ2-3
d_gene: TRBD2
v_gene: TRBV20-1
abundance: .

CDR3nt: TGCAGCGTTGGTGAGGAGCAGTTCTTC
CDR3aa: CSVGEEQFF
j_gene: TRBJ2-1
d_gene: .
v_gene: TRBV29-1
abundance: many

CDR3nt: TGCGCCAGCAGCTTGGAAGGGGTGGATTCACCCCTCCACTTT
CDR3aa: CASSLEGVDSPLHF
j_gene: TRBJ1-6
d_gene: .
v_gene: TRBV5-1
abundance: few

CDR3nt: TGTGCCAGCACCCCATGGACTAGCGGGAGTAAAGAGCAGTTCTTC
CDR3aa: CASTPWTSGSKEQFF
j_gene: TRBJ2-1
d_gene: TRBD2
v_gene: TRBV12-3/TRBV12-4
abundance: many

CDR3nt: TGTGCCAGCAGCTTAGGGTACGAGCAGTACTTC
CDR3aa: CASSLGYEQYF
j_gene: TRBJ2-7
d_gene: .
v_gene: TRBV12-3/TRBV12-4
abundance: many

CDR3nt: TGCGCCAGCAGCAAGGGACTAGCGGGAGGGCCTAAGACCAAAAACATTCAGTACTTC
CDR3aa: CASSKGLAGGPKTKNIQYF
j_gene: TRBJ2-4
d_gene: TRBD2
v_gene: TRBV4-1
abundance: .

CDR3nt: TGTGCCAGCAGTTTAACCGGGGAGGGGACCGGGGAGCTGTTTTTT
CDR3aa: CASSLTGEGTGELFF
j_gene: TRBJ2-2
d_gene: TRBD2
v_gene: TRBV28
abundance: .

CDR3nt: TGCGCCAGCAGCTTGGCCGCCGGGAAGCAGTTCTTC
CDR3aa: CASSLAAGKQFF
j_gene: TRBJ2-1
d_gene: .
v_gene: TRBV5-1
abundance: many

CDR3nt: TGTGCCAGCAGCCGACAGGGCGGCAATCAGCCCCAGCATTTT
CDR3aa: CASSRQGGNQPQHF
j_gene: TRBJ1-5
d_gene: TRBD1
v_gene: TRBV7-2
abundance: many

CDR3nt: TGTGCCAGCAGCCCAGGACGGGGCGTCATGAACACTGAAGCTTTCTTT
CDR3aa: CASSPGRGVMNTEAFF
j_gene: TRBJ1-1
d_gene: .
v_gene: TRBV13
abundance: .

CDR3nt: TGTGCCAGCTCACCACGGAGGACGGGAGCAACCTACGAGCAGTACTTC
CDR3aa: CASSPRRTGATYEQYF
j_gene: TRBJ2-7
d_gene: .
v_gene: TRBV18
abundance: few

CDR3nt: TGTGCCAGCAGTTTATCAGGGGGAGAAAAACTGTTTTTT
CDR3aa: CASSLSGGEKLFF
j_gene: TRBJ1-4
d_gene: .
v_gene: TRBV27
abundance: few

CDR3nt: TGCAGCGTTCCAGGACAGGTGGTATCAAACACTGAAGCTTTCTTT
CDR3aa: CSVPGQVVSNTEAFF
j_gene: TRBJ1-1
d_gene: TRBD1
v_gene: TRBV29-1
abundance: .

CDR3nt: TGTGCCAGCAGTTTACTCAGGAATGAGCAGTTCTTC
CDR3aa: CASSLLRNEQFF
j_gene: TRBJ2-1
d_gene: .
v_gene: TRBV28
abundance: many

CDR3nt: TGTGCCAGCAGCTCTTCGGGACTAGCGCTTACCGGGGAGCTGTTTTTT
CDR3aa: CASSSSGLALTGELFF
j_gene: TRBJ2-2
d_gene: TRBD2
v_gene: TRBV28
abundance: many

CDR3nt: TGCGCCAGCAGCTTGGGATGGGCCTCCGGCCCAGACAATGAGCAGTTCTTC
CDR3aa: CASSLGWASGPDNEQFF
j_gene: TRBJ2-1
d_gene: .
v_gene: TRBV5-1
abundance: many

CDR3nt: TGTGCCAGCAGTCTATTAGCGGGTACGCCCTCCGAGCAGTACTTC
CDR3aa: CASSLLAGTPSEQYF
j_gene: TRBJ2-7
d_gene: TRBD2
v_gene: TRBV12-3/TRBV12-4
abundance: few

CDR3nt: TGTGCCAGCGGGAGGGGAGACAGGGGGCTTCGGCTGGGTACTGAAGCTTTCTTT
CDR3aa: CASGRGDRGLRLGTEAFF
j_gene: TRBJ1-1
d_gene: TRBD1
v_gene: TRBV12-3/TRBV12-4
abundance: .

CDR3nt: TGTGCCAGCAGTCTAATCTACGAGCAGTACTTC
CDR3aa: CASSLIYEQYF
j_gene: TRBJ2-7
d_gene: .
v_gene: TRBV28
abundance: many

CDR3nt: TGTGCCAGCAGCGTCCTTGCCCGGGGGAGAGGCCATCAGCCCCAGCATTTT
CDR3aa: CASSVLARGRGHQPQHF
j_gene: TRBJ1-5
d_gene: .
v_gene: TRBV7-8
abundance: .

CDR3nt: TGTGCCAGCAGCTTTAACGGCCTTGGGGCCAACGTCCTGACTTTC
CDR3aa: CASSFNGLGANVLTF
j_gene: TRBJ2-6
d_gene: .
v_gene: TRBV5-4
abundance: .

CDR3nt: TGCGCCAGCAGCCAAGAGGACAGGGGGCGAGGCTACACCTTC
CDR3aa: CASSQEDRGRGYTF
j_gene: TRBJ1-2
d_gene: TRBD1
v_gene: TRBV4-1
abundance: many